Below are 17 T cell receptor beta chains sequenced from a single sample in a study of shared clonotypes between healthy human individuals. Data came from immunoSEQ multiplex PCR; TCRdb stores just in-frame clones and leaves some out. The data contain millions of clones, about 92% of them singletons. CD45RO-negative CD8 cells positively selected for CCR7 made up the naive population, which excluded terminally differentiated effector memory CD45RA+ cells. Sequenced sample: naive CD8+ T cells from PBMCs. The receptors here all came from a man aged 18 to 30 in good health. Some clones in this sample may be carry-over from other donors' samples.

This clone has just one count. The chain links TRBV7-9 to TRBJ2-3; the match to TRBD2 covers 14 bases. V was clipped by 5 bases and J by 5 bases; unmatched bases: 15. CDR1 is SEHNR, CDR2 FQNEAQ, per germline (reference sequence). The CDR3 extends over 19 amino acids. CDR3 region: CASSPRTSGRRLGQDTQYF. CDR3 DNA: TGTGCCAGCAGCCCTAGGACTAGCGGGAGGAGGCTCGGACAAGATACGCAGTATTTT.

The chain carries TRBV7-9 and TRBJ2-7; possibly TRBD2 for D (6 bases). In germline, CDR1 is SEHNR, CDR2 FQNEAQ (reference sequence). V lost 10 bases and J 5 bases, leaving 12 bases between the germline ends. CDR3 length: 11 amino acids. This chain's CDR3 is CATGRGNEQYF. CDR3 DNA: TGTGCCACCGGGAGAGGAAACGAGCAGTACTTC.

The CDR3 DNA reads as TGTGCCAGCAGCCTTAGACAGGGTTATCGCACTGAAGCTTTCTTT. Its protein product is CASSLRQGYRTEAFF. The chain joins TRBV5-6 to TRBJ1-1, with 7 bases identical to TRBD1. Germline V gene lookup returns CDR1 SGHDT and CDR2 YYEEEE. V shed 4 bases, J shed 4 bases, and the junction held 10 bases outside the gene matches. CDR3 length: 15 amino acids.

The rearrangement links TRBV19 to TRBJ1-3, with D unclear. V lost 5 bases and J 0 bases, leaving 20 bases between the germline ends. CDR3 length equals 18 residues. The germline V gene encodes CDR1 LNHDA and CDR2 SQIVND (reference sequence). The CDR3 DNA reads as TGTGCCAGTAGTGTTTGGCTCCCGGCGGGAAGCTCTGGAAACACCATATATTTT. It yields the protein CASSVWLPAGSSGNTIYF.

The chain recombines TRBV2 with TRBJ1-5; D unclear. Trimming left V 8 bases short and J 5 bases short, with 16 bases between. CDR3 size: 14 residues. Germline V CDR1 and CDR2: SNHLY, FYNNEI. CDR3 loop: CASAGSYDDQPQHF. As DNA, the CDR3 is TGTGCCAGCGCTGGGTCCTACGACGATCAGCCCCAGCATTTT.

On this clone: Distinct nucleotide sequences in the sample also encode this CDR3. J is TRBJ2-5 and V is TRBV7-8; TRBD1 agrees at 10 bases. Germline V lookup: CDR1 SGHVS, CDR2 FQNEAQ. This CDR3 is built from 14 residues. The V segment lost 5 bases and the J segment 4 bases; nucleotides outside the gene matches: 4. The CDR3 protein is CASSPWTGGETQYF. For the CDR3, the DNA is TGTGCCAGCAGCCCCTGGACAGGGGGAGAGACCCAGTACTTC.

This clone showed up just once. The chain joins TRBV9 to TRBJ2-3, with 9 bases matching TRBD2. The germline gives CDR1 SGDLS, CDR2 YYNGEE. The junction had 12 bases not matched to a gene; V was cut back by 0 bases and J by 1 base. The CDR3 is 19 residues long. In nucleotides, the CDR3 is TGTGCCAGCAGCGTAGCTACCGGGGGCGGGAGGGCCGGCACAGATACGCAGTATTTT. It encodes CASSVATGGGRAGTDTQYF.

The chain recombines TRBV10-3 with TRBJ2-5; D gene unclear. V gave up 0 bases and J gave up 5 bases, with 13 bases separating them. The CDR3 covers 15 residues. Germline-derived CDR1 and CDR2 are ENHRY and SYGVKD. This CDR3 is CAISESLMLGETQYF. CDR3 sequence (DNA): TGTGCCATCAGTGAGTCCCTTATGCTTGGGGAGACCCAGTACTTC.

This rearrangement joins TRBV2 to TRBJ2-1; unclear D gene. Looked up from germline, CDR1 is SNHLY and CDR2 is FYNNEI. Trimming took 4 bases from V and 3 from J, leaving 4 bases between them. The CDR3 totals 12 residues. CDR3 protein: CASSVVYNEQFF. The CDR3 coding sequence is TGTGCCAGCAGTGTTGTCTACAATGAGCAGTTCTTC. Looking up the rest from reference TRBV2 and TRBJ2-1 gives the full variable domain: EPEVTQTPSHQVTQMGQEVILRCVPISNHLYFYWYRQILGQKVEFLVSFYNNEISEKSEIFDDQFSVERPDGSNFTLKIRSTKLEDSAMYFCASSVVYNEQFFGPGTRLTVL.

The CDR3 protein is CASSLGPLPNTEAFF. The DNA for the CDR3 is TGTGCCAGCAGCTTAGGCCCCCTCCCGAACACTGAAGCTTTCTTT. This rearrangement joins TRBV13 to TRBJ1-1; no clear D gene. This CDR3 contains 15 residues. Germline V CDR1 and CDR2: PRHDT, FYEKMQ (reference sequence). The V gene lost 0 bases and the J gene lost 1 base, with 9 bases spanning the gap.

The rearrangement links TRBV27 to TRBJ2-3, with TRBD2 identical over 11 bases. The CDR3 loop spans 18 amino acids. Germline V gene lookup returns CDR1 MNHEY and CDR2 SMNVEV (reference sequence). V was pared by 4 bases and J by 1 base, with 10 bases of the junction left unmatched. CDR3 in amino acids: CASSSTIAGGPGTDTQYF. Written as DNA, the CDR3 is TGTGCCAGCAGTTCCACGATAGCGGGAGGGCCTGGCACAGATACGCAGTATTTT.

This clone was recorded only once. This chain uses TRBV4-3 with TRBJ2-3; D may be TRBD2 (5 bases). Germline values: CDR1 LGHNA, CDR2 YSLEER. This CDR3 spans 13 amino acids. V lost 5 bases and J 1 base, leaving 7 bases between the germline ends. DNA of the CDR3: TGCGCCAGCAGCTTTAGCGGCACAGATACGCAGTATTTT. Protein: CASSFSGTDTQYF.

Notes on this clone: Different DNA sequences within this sample yield the same CDR3. The chain employs TRBV27 and TRBJ1-2; weak D call: TRBD1 (5 bases). Looked up from germline, CDR1 is MNHEY and CDR2 is SMNVEV (reference sequence). There are 11 residues in the CDR3. V gave up 8 bases and J gave up 4 bases, with 8 bases separating them. The CDR3 spells CASRTGYGYTF. Here the CDR3 DNA reads TGTGCCAGCCGAACAGGCTATGGCTACACCTTC.

The rearrangement uses TRBV12-5 and TRBJ2-7; D is undetermined. The germline gives CDR1 LGHNT, CDR2 FRNRAP. The germline V and J ends were trimmed by 7 bases and 4 bases, with 17 bases remaining between them. The CDR3 contains 14 residues. The DNA for the CDR3 is TGTGCTAGTGCCCCGAGCGTTAATGCTTACGAGCAGTACTTC. Amino acid sequence: CASAPSVNAYEQYF.

Regarding this clone: Other DNA sequences in this sample translate to the same CDR3. The chain recombines TRBV5-1 with TRBJ1-2, with 7 bases aligning to TRBD1. With V trimmed by 3 bases and J by 3 bases, 2 bases remained unmatched. CDR1 is SGHRS and CDR2 is YFSETQ in the germline V gene. The CDR3 length is 13 residues. The CDR3 region is CASSSDRDYGYTF. The CDR3 bases are TGCGCCAGCAGCTCTGACAGGGACTATGGCTACACCTTC.

J is TRBJ1-1 and V is TRBV5-1; 9 bases are shared with TRBD1. The CDR3 runs 15 residues. Germline CDR1 is SGHRS and CDR2 is YFSETQ. With 3 bases clipped from V and 5 bases from J, the junction kept 8 bases outside the gene matches. DNA for the CDR3: TGCGCCAGCAGCTGGGGACAGGGAACCTTGACTGAAGCTTTCTTT. Amino acid sequence: CASSWGQGTLTEAFF.

On this clone: The sample holds other DNA sequences that translate to the same CDR3. The V gene is TRBV7-8, the J gene TRBJ2-7; D not certain. CDR1 SGHVS and CDR2 FQNEAQ come from the germline V gene. The CDR3 totals 15 residues. Trimming cost V 0 bases and J 2 bases, with 11 bases left between them. The CDR3 bases are TGTGCCAGCAGCTTAGCGCTAGGGTCCACCTACGAGCAGTACTTC. Translated, it gives CASSLALGSTYEQYF.